This T cell receptor beta chain is drawn from a study of blood T cell repertoires in COVID-19 (dated by TCRdb to about 2020). Turning to the overall study: Samples covering the acute and convalescent phases of COVID-19 were provided by collaborators in the United States, Italy and Spain. A de-identified subject ID, COVID-19 status, age in years and sex were almost always included in the sample metadata. The dataset comprised deeply sampled blood TCRbeta repertoires from subjects exposed to, actively infected with, or recovered from COVID-19. The samples were drawn from two sources: the first 160 participants of the ongoing ImmuneRACE study, and 1,000 to 1,500 subjects contributed by 6 global collaborators. The repertoires were made available in a free public database intended to serve as a resource for research on the immune response to SARS-CoV-2. Where available, HLA class I and class II types were taken from metadata supplied by the sample provider and were not determined by assay-based typing. The prospective study material was composed of cDNA or gDNA derived from T cells, B-cell-depleted T cells, or PBMCs. Results and caveats for the whole study, not just this receptor: Clinical and demographic metadata were provided uncurated, with the amount varying by source and participant.

TCRbeta CDR3 regions were amplified from genomic DNA by means of the immunoSEQ Assay, a bias-controlled multiplex PCR. For the original study's pipeline: The number of nucleated cells in each sample was estimated by amplification of reference gene primers within the assay. To quantify the absolute abundance of each unique TCRbeta CDR3 rearrangement, sequence reads were collapsed and filtered. Productive Simpson clonality was computed per sample as the square root of Simpson's diversity index over productive rearrangements. Held by TCRdb, this immuneACCESS table contains in-frame sequences only and omits some clones. Under half of the omission traces to an unresolved V gene where checked; the cause of the rest is unknown. That table is the source of V, J and clone size, and D and trimming were worked out from the DNA. The table for this sample lists 130,000 or so clones; around 83% of them were counted only once. The biggest ten clones account for more than 5% of the sample.

Details on this clone: The clone's antigen remains unknown. Base qualities are not provided; no much larger clone lies one nucleotide away.

Collaborating institutions collected whole blood in K2EDTA tubes following their own protocols. Collaborator samples were shipped for TCRbeta analysis as frozen whole blood, isolated PBMCs, or DNA extracted from either sample type. The germline V gene (reference sequence) supplies CDR1 SGHNT and CDR2 YYREEE. From the cysteine up to the phenylalanine, the CDR3 has a length of 16 residues. Just the 48-base CDR3 DNA is kept, in frame starting at base 1. Trimming takes 2 bases off V and 2 bases off J; junction bases not matched to a gene: 5. What was sequenced was peripheral blood. The receptor comes from an elderly man with active or convalescent COVID-19. The chain joins TRBV5-4 to TRBJ2-3; 10 middle bases align to TRBD2. At the DNA level, the sequence is TGTGCCAGCAGCTTAAGGACTAGCGGACCCACAGATACGCAGTATTTT. Its amino acids are CASSLRTSGPTDTQYF.